This TCR beta chain was found in a study of high-grade serous ovarian cancer treatment subgroups. Trimming left V 1 base short and J 5 bases short, with 16 bases between. The CDR3 consists of 15 residues. Germline CDR1 SGHRS, CDR2 YFSETQ. The table lists this clone with a few counts. The antigen is not known. Generated by immunoSEQ multiplex PCR, the TCRdb table keeps only in-frame clones and is missing some. The sample includes nearly 7,000 clones, around 79% of them seen just once. Tumor samples were taken before definitive surgery or chemotherapy. General observations from the study: TCR clonal relatedness correlated positively with neoantigen level. Repertoire analysis covered CDR3 alone, not CDR1 or CDR2. Repertoire similarity ranged roughly 0.1 to 0.85 between tumors of one patient.

Sequenced: tumor tissue. The genes are TRBV5-1 and TRBJ2-7; D is uncertain. This receptor was taken from a human donor with high-grade serous ovarian cancer. The CDR3, as DNA: TGCGCCAGCAGCTTGTTTTCCACCACGGTAGACGAGCAGTACTTC. This codes for CASSLFSTTVDEQYF.